This T cell receptor (beta chain) was identified during a study of blood T cell repertoires in COVID-19. Overall study: The samples span acute and convalescent COVID-19 from the United States, Italy and Spain. T cells, B-cell-depleted T cells, or PBMCs provided the cDNA or gDNA that served as material.

The germline V and J ends were trimmed by 5 bases and 0 bases, with 5 bases remaining between them. The germline gives CDR1 SQVTM, CDR2 ANQGSEA. The CDR3 covers 13 residues. Per the original methods: Reference gene primer amplification gave nucleated cell count estimates. Libraries were prepared by immunoSEQ multiplex PCR; TCRdb keeps only in-frame clonotypes and omits some of them. The V and J calls and the clone size are those of that table, but D and trimming were determined from the DNA. The table records under 50,000 clones, around 90% of them present only once. This receptor was obtained from a human donor in a cohort sampled during active COVID-19. Input material: peripheral blood. The chain recombines TRBV29-1 with TRBJ2-6; D uncertain. The CDR3 loop reads CSVYGSGANVLTF. DNA for the CDR3: TGCAGCGTTTACGGCTCTGGGGCCAACGTCCTGACTTTC. Supplemented by reference TRBV29-1 and TRBJ2-6, the full variable domain reads SAVISQKPSRDICQRGTSLTIQCQVDSQVTMMFWYRQQPGQSLTLIATANQGSEATYESGFVIDKFPISRPNLTFSTLTVSNMSPEDSSIYLCSVYGSGANVLTFGAGSRLTVL.